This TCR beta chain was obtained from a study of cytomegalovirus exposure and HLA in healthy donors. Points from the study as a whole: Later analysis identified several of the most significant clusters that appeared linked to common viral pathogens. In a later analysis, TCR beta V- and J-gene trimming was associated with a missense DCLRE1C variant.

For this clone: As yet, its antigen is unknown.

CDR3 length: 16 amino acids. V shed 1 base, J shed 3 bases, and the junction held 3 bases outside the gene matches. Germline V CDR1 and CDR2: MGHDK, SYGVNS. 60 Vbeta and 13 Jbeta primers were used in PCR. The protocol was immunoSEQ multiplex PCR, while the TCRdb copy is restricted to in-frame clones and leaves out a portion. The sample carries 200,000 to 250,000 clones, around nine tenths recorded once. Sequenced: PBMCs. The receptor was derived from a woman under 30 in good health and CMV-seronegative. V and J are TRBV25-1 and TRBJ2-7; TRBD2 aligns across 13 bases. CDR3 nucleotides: TGTGCCAGCAGTGAATCCGGACTAGCGGGAGTCTACGAGCAGTACTTC. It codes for CASSESGLAGVYEQYF.